One and the same sample provided the 24 T cell receptor beta chains below, sequenced in a study of shared clonotypes between healthy human individuals. The assay was immunoSEQ multiplex PCR, and TCRdb's table has in-frame clones only and misses some. The sample includes under 300,000 clones, approximately 70% of them seen just once. The sequenced material came from memory CD4+ T cells sorted from blood. Documented subset: CD45RA-negative fraction. All receptors derive from a man aged 25-45 years in good health.

This clone appeared a few times. The chain has TRBV6-1 and TRBJ2-2, with TRBD2 matching 7 bases. The V and J ends lost 1 base and 3 bases, in that order; junction bases with no gene match: 2. Per germline, CDR1 MNHNS and CDR2 SASEGT. The length of the CDR3 is 15 residues. Here the CDR3 reads CASSEGAGDTGELFF. CDR3 DNA sequence: TGTGCCAGCAGTGAAGGGGCGGGGGACACCGGGGAGCTGTTTTTT.

This rearrangement joins TRBV19 to TRBJ2-1; 9 bases line up with TRBD2. The V gene's germline CDR1 is LNHDA and CDR2 SQIVND (reference sequence). The trim removed 8 bases at V and 9 bases at J, leaving 11 bases unmatched. CDR3 length: 14 residues. The CDR3 DNA sequence: TGTGCCAGTGCAGTTAGGGGGCGGGAGGGTGAGCAGTTCTTC. This sequence encodes CASAVRGREGEQFF.

V is TRBV5-4 and J is TRBJ2-1, with D unclear. This CDR3 spans 15 amino acids. The V and J ends lost 3 bases and 0 bases respectively, with 10 bases between them. The germline gives CDR1 SGHNT, CDR2 YYREEE (reference sequence). The CDR3 sequence is CASSSRLVSYNEQFF. The CDR3 DNA sequence: TGTGCCAGCAGCTCTAGACTGGTCTCCTACAATGAGCAGTTCTTC.

V is TRBV5-1 and J is TRBJ2-7; 8 bases are a match to TRBD1. The V and J ends lost 5 bases and 2 bases, in that order; junction bases with no gene match: 6. Germline V gene lookup returns CDR1 SGHRS and CDR2 YFSETQ. This CDR3 is 14 amino acids long. The DNA for the CDR3 is TGCGCCAGCAGAGGGACAGGAGTGACCTACGAGCAGTACTTC. Translation gives CASRGTGVTYEQYF.

The rearrangement uses TRBV4-1 and TRBJ1-1; D not resolved. Germline V lookup: CDR1 MGHRA, CDR2 YSYEKL. Trimming took off 2 bases at V and 0 bases at J, with 4 bases between the two ends. This CDR3 comprises 13 residues. The CDR3 loop is CASSQTVNTEAFF. DNA for the CDR3: TGCGCCAGCAGCCAAACGGTGAACACTGAAGCTTTCTTT.

This chain joins TRBV19 and TRBJ2-3; D remains unclear. Germline CDR1 and CDR2: LNHDA and SQIVND (reference sequence). CDR3 length equals 14 residues. Trimming cost V 6 bases and J 6 bases, with 16 bases left between them. The CDR3 DNA sequence: TGTGCCAGTAGAGGTTGGGCAGTGGGGGATACGCAGTATTTT. Its protein is CASRGWAVGDTQYF.

With respect to this clone: Other nucleotide sequences from this sample produce the same CDR3. The CDR3 region is CASSPGGGNYGYTF. In nucleotides, the CDR3 is TGCGCCAGCAGCCCCGGAGGAGGGAACTATGGCTACACCTTC. The V gene is TRBV5-1, the J gene TRBJ1-2, with D unclear. This CDR3 is 14 amino acids long. V dropped 4 bases and J dropped 2 bases, with 12 bases sitting between them. From germline, CDR1 is SGHRS and CDR2 YFSETQ.

This rearrangement joins TRBV18 to TRBJ1-4; 9 bases match TRBD1. The CDR3 length is 18 residues. CDR1 is KGHSH and CDR2 is LQKENI in the germline V gene. Trimming removed 1 base from V and 3 bases from J; junction bases left unmatched: 9. The chain's CDR3 is CASSPLWDRDLSNEKLFF. CDR3 sequence (DNA): TGTGCCAGCTCACCACTTTGGGACAGGGATCTATCTAATGAAAAACTGTTTTTT.

CDR3 nucleotides: TGTGCCAGCAGCCCCGGACAGACAACCCTATGGGAGCAGTACTTC. This translates into CASSPGQTTLWEQYF. J is TRBJ2-7 and V is TRBV5-5; tentative D call: TRBD1 (6 bases). Germline CDR1 reads SGHKS; CDR2 reads YYEKEE (reference sequence). The CDR3 spans 15 residues. V dropped 4 bases and J dropped 7 bases, with 21 bases sitting between them.

This rearrangement joins TRBV5-4 to TRBJ2-1, with 11 bases lining up with TRBD2. The CDR3 spans 14 residues. The trim removed 1 base at V and 8 bases at J, leaving 2 bases unmatched. Germline values: CDR1 SGHNT, CDR2 YYREEE (reference sequence). For the CDR3, the DNA is TGTGCCAGCAGCTTGCCTAGCGGGAGGCATGAGCAGTTCTTC. Its translation is CASSLPSGRHEQFF.

The J gene is TRBJ1-1, the V gene TRBV5-1, with D hard to call. Germline V lookup: CDR1 SGHRS, CDR2 YFSETQ. The CDR3 loop spans 13 amino acids. V was trimmed by 3 bases and J by 5 bases, leaving 11 bases between them. The CDR3 DNA follows: TGCGCCAGCAGCTCGCACGTAGGGACTGAAGCTTTCTTT. Its protein is CASSSHVGTEAFF.

This sequence joins TRBV5-4 and TRBJ2-3, with 9 bases identical to TRBD2. CDR3 length: 18 amino acids. Germline V CDR1 and CDR2: SGHNT, YYREEE (reference sequence). V was pared by 2 bases and J by 1 base, with 11 bases of the junction left unmatched. This CDR3 is CASSLAGGSGFRTDTQYF. In DNA, the CDR3 is TGTGCCAGCAGCTTAGCGGGAGGCTCGGGGTTCCGCACAGATACGCAGTATTTT.

This sequence joins TRBV28 and TRBJ2-1; 12 nucleotides agree with TRBD2. The J segment lost 6 bases and the V segment lost 6 bases, leaving 6 bases of the junction unmatched. Germline-derived CDR1 and CDR2 are MDHEN and SYDVKM. The CDR3 runs to 15 residues. The CDR3 protein is CASSQLAGGLNEQFF. The CDR3 DNA reads TGTGCCAGCAGCCAACTAGCGGGAGGCCTCAATGAGCAGTTCTTC. Full variable domain (missing parts from reference TRBV28 and TRBJ2-1): DVKVTQSSRYLVKRTGEKVFLECVQDMDHENMFWYRQDPGLGLRLIYFSYDVKMKEKGDIPEGYSVSREKKERFSLILESASTNQTSMYLCASSQLAGGLNEQFFGPGTRLTVL.

The gene calls are TRBV10-3 and TRBJ2-1; 8 bases are a match to TRBD1. Germline CDR1 reads ENHRY; CDR2 reads SYGVKD. This CDR3 contains 15 residues. The V segment lost 4 bases and the J segment 7 bases; nucleotides outside the gene matches: 9. CDR3 coding DNA: TGTGCCATCAGTGGGACAGGGAGTACGGAAAATGAGCAGTTCTTC. Residues: CAISGTGSTENEQFF.

In this sample, this clone turned up once. The chain uses TRBV19 and TRBJ1-2; TRBD1 is a possible D gene (6 bases). V lost 8 bases to trimming and J lost 8 bases, with 18 bases between them. CDR1 is LNHDA, CDR2 SQIVND, per germline (reference sequence). This CDR3 has 13 amino acids. CDR3 protein: CASQLTGLGGYTF. DNA for the CDR3: TGTGCCAGTCAACTTACAGGGCTAGGAGGCTACACCTTC.

The chain employs TRBV11-2 and TRBJ2-4; D is unclear. This CDR3 spans 11 amino acids. Germline CDR1 and CDR2: SGHAT and FQNNGV. Deletions cut 5 bases from V and 9 bases from J, with 8 bases between. CDR3 sequence reads: CASSPPGIQYF. Written as DNA, the CDR3 is TGTGCCAGCAGCCCCCCAGGCATTCAGTACTTC.

This rearrangement joins TRBV7-7 to TRBJ2-5; 7 bases are shared with TRBD2. The CDR3 length is 14 residues. Germline trimming cut 4 bases from V and 1 base from J; bases unmatched to any gene: 3. Germline CDR1 SSHAT, CDR2 FNYEAQ (reference sequence). CDR3 DNA: TGTGCCAGCAGCTCCGGGGGGTTCCAAGAGACCCAGTACTTC. It specifies CASSSGGFQETQYF.

The rearrangement uses TRBV6-5 and TRBJ1-4, with D hard to call. The V gene's germline CDR1 is MNHEY and CDR2 SVGAGI. This CDR3 spans 12 amino acids. V gave up 6 bases and J gave up 3 bases, with 5 bases separating them. The CDR3 region has the DNA TGTGCCAGCAGAGGACCTAATGAAAAACTGTTTTTT. Its translation: CASRGPNEKLFF.

This clone was counted only a few times. J is TRBJ1-1 and V is TRBV5-1; a possible D gene is TRBD1 (6 bases). The germline V and J ends were trimmed by 4 bases and 4 bases, with 14 bases remaining between them. This CDR3 has 14 residues. CDR1 and CDR2 (germline): SGHRS, YFSETQ. CDR3 region: CASSGGGASTEAFF. As DNA, the CDR3 is TGCGCCAGCAGCGGAGGGGGGGCGTCCACTGAAGCTTTCTTT.

The chain is built from TRBV2 and TRBJ2-4; either TRBD1 or TRBD2 may fit D (5 bases each). CDR1 is SNHLY and CDR2 is FYNNEI in the germline V gene. V was shortened by 5 bases and J by 1 base, with 21 bases between the two germline ends. The CDR3 has 18 residues. The chain's CDR3 is CASSTALMRGRAKNIQYF. DNA for the CDR3: TGTGCCAGCAGTACCGCCCTAATGAGGGGCCGGGCCAAAAACATTCAGTACTTC.

This clone has a handful of counts. V usage is TRBV6-1 and J usage is TRBJ2-7; 16 positions agree with TRBD2. The CDR3 is made up of 16 amino acids. Looked up from germline, CDR1 is MNHNS and CDR2 is SASEGT. V shed 5 bases, J shed 6 bases, and the junction held 7 bases outside the gene matches. The chain's CDR3 is CASSKGTSGRAGEQYF. The CDR3 DNA reads as TGTGCCAGCAGTAAAGGGACTAGCGGGAGGGCTGGCGAGCAGTACTTC.

The chain uses TRBV5-1 and TRBJ2-3, with 8 bases identical to TRBD2. The trim removed 0 bases at V and 1 base at J, leaving 1 base unmatched. CDR3 size: 15 residues. Germline lookup yields CDR1 SGHRS and CDR2 YFSETQ. CDR3 nucleotides: TGCGCCAGCAGCTTGGAACTAGCGGGCACAGATACGCAGTATTTT. Amino acids: CASSLELAGTDTQYF.

About this clone: At one end, the junction sequence differs from germline, possibly due to a read error. The V gene is TRBV11-3, the J gene TRBJ2-5; D is perhaps TRBD2 (6 bases). This CDR3 comprises 12 residues. Germline V gene sequence: CDR1 SGHNT, CDR2 YENEEA. CDR3: CASSLSELARHF. CDR3 coding DNA: TGTGCCAGCAGCTTATCTGAGCTAGCGAGACACTTC.

The chain carries TRBV7-3 and TRBJ1-2; D is unresolved. Germline V CDR1 and CDR2: SGHTA, FQGTGA. The V and J ends lost 3 bases and 8 bases respectively, with 16 bases between them. The CDR3 sequence is 14 residues long. DNA for the CDR3: TGTGCCAGCAGCTTCTCGTCCGGGGTGATGGGCTACACCTTC. Protein product: CASSFSSGVMGYTF.